The clone carrying this T cell receptor (beta chain) was seen only a few times. The length of the CDR3 is 16 residues. The V end lost 4 bases, the J end lost 6 bases, and 18 bases lay between the germline ends. Germline CDR1 is LNHDA and CDR2 is SQIVND (reference sequence). The data stem from a study of molecular identifiers for immune sequencing clone quantification. TCRdb processed the PCR reads anew with MiXCR; each CDR3 protein has one entry. The table records about 510,000 distinct CDR3 sequences, less than 30% of them present only once. Sequencing input: naive CD8+ T cells from blood, with Jurkat cell RNA spiked in. The subset denotes: FACS-sorted CD8+CD4-CCR7+CD45RA+ naive T cells. This receptor was identified in a human donor in good health. Some libraries in this study had Jurkat cell RNA spiked in. The chain uses TRBV19 and TRBJ2-2, with a weak D call TRBD2 (6 bases). CDR3 protein: CASSTLGGINAGELFF. CDR3 in DNA: TGTGCCAGTAGTACCCTTGGGGGGATTAACGCCGGGGAGCTGTTTTTT.